Given below is one T cell receptor (beta chain) in context. Clones were sequenced by immunoSEQ multiplex PCR, and TCRdb holds only the in-frame ones, with some missing. The sample shows under 20,000 clones, about nine tenths of them seen only once. The data originate from a study of blood T cell repertoires in COVID-19. Study at large: Sites across the United States, Italy and Spain contributed samples from acute and convalescent COVID-19. The cDNA or gDNA used as material had been derived from T cells, B-cell-depleted T cells, or PBMCs.

The CDR3 loop spans 14 amino acids. The ends were cut back, 4 bases at V and 4 bases at J, with 13 bases in the middle. Germline CDR1 and CDR2: SGHVS and FQNEAQ. The sample comprised peripheral blood. The TCR originated in a human donor with active COVID-19. The donor label of this sample is uncertain. The chain uses TRBV7-8 and TRBJ1-2; no definite D call. CDR3 nucleotide sequence: TGTGCCAGCAGCTCGAACAGCGGCACCTATGGCTACACCTTC. Amino acid sequence: CASSSNSGTYGYTF.